These 2 T cell receptor beta chains were all obtained from the same sample, sequenced in a study of T-cell memory formation after mild COVID-19. MiXCR was run by TCRdb on the 5' RACE reads, yielding one entry per CDR3 protein. The sample yields 300,000 to 350,000 distinct CDR3 sequences, 10% to 15% seen once. The sequenced sample was PBMCs or a T cell subset sorted from them (not recorded which). The receptors here all came from a man between 18 and 29 years old who had mild COVID-19 (a few samples of this study predate the infection). Cell type and time point are not known.

The sample holds a few counts of this clonotype. The chain uses TRBV11-2 and TRBJ2-7; TRBD2 matches at 10 bases. Germline CDR1 is SGHAT and CDR2 is FQNNGV. V dropped 1 base and J dropped 3; count of bases not matched to a gene: 0. The CDR3 extends over 14 amino acids. CDR3 nucleotides: TGTGCCAGCAGCTTAGTAGCGGGGGGCTACGAGCAGTACTTC. This translates into CASSLVAGGYEQYF.

This clonotype was observed many times. CDR3 loop: CASSFPLETQYF. The CDR3 DNA reads TGCGCCAGCAGCTTTCCCCTAGAGACCCAGTACTTC. The J gene is TRBJ2-5, the V gene TRBV5-1; D ambiguous. V shed 2 bases and J shed 4 bases, with 6 bases lying between them. CDR3 size: 12 residues. CDR1 is SGHRS and CDR2 is YFSETQ in the germline V gene.